The clone carrying this T cell receptor beta chain has just one count. What it binds is not known. Both 60 Vbeta primers and 13 Jbeta primers went into the PCR. Clones were sequenced by immunoSEQ multiplex PCR, and TCRdb holds only the in-frame ones, with some missing. This sample has approximately 120,000 clones; more than 80% occur once, and the top ten carry over 6.5%. The data belong to a study of cytomegalovirus exposure and HLA in healthy donors. In the study overall: Most donors, 81% of a few hundred genotyped, fell in the Caucasian-associated ancestry cluster. General study points: As a later analysis showed, a missense DCLRE1C variant was linked to trimming of TCR beta V- and J-genes. In a later analysis, most CMV-associated TCR beta chains appeared HLA-restricted. As immune exposure information, only CMV serostatus was available.

Germline V CDR1 and CDR2: SNHLY, FYNNEI. This CDR3 is 12 amino acids long. The germline V and J ends were trimmed by 3 bases and 6 bases, with 8 bases remaining between them. The chain uses TRBV2 and TRBJ1-1; D gene uncertain. This sequence was found in a woman younger than 45 in good health and CMV-seropositive. Source material: PBMCs. The CDR3 reads CASSEDSAEAFF. The CDR3 coding sequence is TGTGCCAGCAGTGAGGATAGCGCTGAAGCTTTCTTT.